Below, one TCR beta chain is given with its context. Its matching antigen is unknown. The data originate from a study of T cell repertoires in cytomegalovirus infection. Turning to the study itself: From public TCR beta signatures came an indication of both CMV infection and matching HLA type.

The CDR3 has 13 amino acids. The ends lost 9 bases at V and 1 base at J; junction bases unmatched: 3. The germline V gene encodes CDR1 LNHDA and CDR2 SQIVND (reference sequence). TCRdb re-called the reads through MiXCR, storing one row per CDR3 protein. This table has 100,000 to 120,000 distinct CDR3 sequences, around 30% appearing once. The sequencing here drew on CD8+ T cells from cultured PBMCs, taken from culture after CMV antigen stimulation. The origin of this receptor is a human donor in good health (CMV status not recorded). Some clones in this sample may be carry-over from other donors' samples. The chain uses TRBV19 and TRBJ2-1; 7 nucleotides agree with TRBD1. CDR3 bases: TGTGCCAGCCGGACAGGATCCTACAATGAGCAGTTCTTC. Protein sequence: CASRTGSYNEQFF.